Below, one TCR beta chain is given with its context. Its target is not known. This sample stems from a study of beta chain features in type 1 diabetes. Study findings and constraints: All four CD4+ subsets from Type 1 diabetes patients carried moderately but significantly shorter TCRB CDR3s. A closer apparent resemblance between naive, central memory and Treg TCRB repertoires was seen in patients than in healthy donors.

This CDR3 has 13 amino acids. Germline V gene lookup returns CDR1 MNHEY and CDR2 SVGAGI. Losses at the gene ends were 6 bases for V and 4 bases for J; bases not matched to a gene: 3. Since all of the isolated RNA was reverse transcribed, expressed TCRB transcripts were what got sequenced. Data came from immunoSEQ multiplex PCR; TCRdb stores just in-frame clones and leaves some out. The table records 350,000 to 450,000 clones, roughly 12% of them present only once. Sequencing was carried out using naive CD4+ T cells from blood. The V call is TRBV6-5, the J call TRBJ2-1; 7 bases are a match to TRBD1. This TCR was recovered from a woman between 18 and 29 years old with type 1 diabetes. The CDR3 is CASSLTGYNEQFF. In nucleotides, the CDR3 is TGTGCCAGCAGCCTGACAGGGTACAATGAGCAGTTCTTC.